A single TCR beta chain is shown here with its context. This CDR3 is 15 amino acids long. V trimming: 5 bases; J trimming: 8 bases; junction bases outside the gene matches: 11. CDR1 and CDR2 (germline): SNHLY, FYNNEI. Researchers ran the PCR with 60 Vbeta and 13 Jbeta primers. Only in-frame clones appear in the TCRdb table, and some are missing; sequencing was by immunoSEQ multiplex PCR. This sample carries roughly 84,000 clones, roughly 64% of them seen once, and the ten largest clones take 15%. This record belongs to a study of cytomegalovirus exposure and HLA in healthy donors. This chain links TRBV2 with TRBJ1-4; 7 bases map to TRBD1. The TCR sequence derives from a woman aged 40-49 years in good health and CMV-seropositive. The sample was PBMCs. The CDR3 DNA is TGTGCCAGCAGTACACGAGGACAGGCGGGGGAAAAACTGTTTTTT. It is translated as CASSTRGQAGEKLFF. The variable domain in full, completed from reference TRBV2 and TRBJ1-4, reads EPEVTQTPSHQVTQMGQEVILRCVPISNHLYFYWYRQILGQKVEFLVSFYNNEISEKSEIFDDQFSVERPDGSNFTLKIRSTKLEDSAMYFCASSTRGQAGEKLFFGSGTQLSVL.